This T cell receptor beta chain appears in the sequencing data of a study of regulatory T cells in long-lasting Graves disease. Overall study: The study enrolled newly diagnosed Graves' patients on antithyroid drugs under 3 months. Broader study findings: Persistent patients shared 2,741 public clonotypes among themselves. Newly diagnosed patients shared fewer, at around 970.

The time point is: newly diagnosed GD, antithyroid drugs for less than 3 months. Preparation of the TCR library used RNA extracted from PBMCs. With iRepertoire HTBI primers and Arm-PCR of CDR3 regions, TCR beta libraries were built. From the multiplex PCR reads, TCRdb called clonotypes with MiXCR, one entry per CDR3 protein. Of roughly 440,000 distinct CDR3 sequences in the sample, approximately 16% were seen once. This clonotype showed up many times. Its specificity is unknown. Deletions cut 6 bases from V and 4 bases from J, with 10 bases between. CDR1 MDHEN and CDR2 SYDVKM come from the germline V gene. The CDR3 length is 12 residues. A further study also used this sample, focusing on T cells in Graves' hyperthyroidism and ophthalmopathy. That source notes: Exclusions: uncontrolled infection, other autoimmune disease, pregnancy, lactation.

The chain is built from TRBV28 and TRBJ2-7; D unresolved. This TCR derives from a woman under 30 with Graves disease. Sequencing was performed on peripheral blood mononuclear cells (PBMCs), taken at new diagnosis, from a patient treated with antithyroid drugs. Here the CDR3 DNA reads TGTGCCAGCAGCCCCCCAGGTTACGAGCAGTACTTC. It encodes CASSPPGYEQYF.